A selection of T cell receptor beta chains follows, all from one sample in a study of CD8+ T cells in alopecia areata. Generated by immunoSEQ multiplex PCR, the TCRdb table keeps only in-frame clones and is missing some. Here the sample spans approximately 91,000 clones, under 45% being singletons. The source material was CD4+ T cells sorted from blood. The receptors shown here come from a human donor with alopecia areata. CDR3s include the opening cysteine and the closing phenylalanine or tryptophan. D genes are given only for firm matches. Clone size is given for some rows only: seen once, a few or many times, or a class if the clone is expanded.

J gene | D gene | V gene | clone size | CDR3 DNA | CDR3 protein
TRBJ2-1 | NA | TRBV30 | NA | TGTGCCTGGACCCCCCGGGACTCCTACAATGAGCAGTTCTTC | CAWTPRDSYNEQFF
TRBJ2-3 | TRBD2 | TRBV28 | NA | TGTGCCAGCAGTCCCAACGGACTAGCGGGGCGCGGGGGGGATACGCAGTATTTT | CASSPNGLAGRGGDTQYF
TRBJ2-3 | NA | TRBV29-1 | few | TGCAGCGTTCGGGTTGCAGGATTCACTAGCACAGATACGCAGTATTTT | CSVRVAGFTSTDTQYF
TRBJ2-1 | NA | TRBV27 | NA | TGTGCCAGTCAAAGCGCGGGGGCCGGAGCAGATGAGCAGTTCTTC | CASQSAGAGADEQFF
TRBJ2-5 | TRBD2 | TRBV5-1 | NA | TGCGCCAGCAGCCAAGTAGCGGGGGCGGAGACCCAGTACTTC | CASSQVAGAETQYF
TRBJ2-1 | TRBD1 | TRBV29-1 | NA | TGCAGCGTTGCTCTGGGACAGGGTTACAATGAGCAGTTCTTC | CSVALGQGYNEQFF
TRBJ1-1 | NA | TRBV11-2 | NA | TGTGCCAGCAGCTTCATCACTGAAGCTTTCTTT | CASSFITEAFF
TRBJ2-3 | NA | TRBV29-1 | few | TGCAGCGTTGAAGTCCGGGGGGCCACAGATACGCAGTATTTT | CSVEVRGATDTQYF
TRBJ1-5 | NA | TRBV12-5 | NA | TGTGCTAGTGGTTTGGGGGACGTACTATCGAAGTTCAGCAATCAGCCCCAGCATTTT | CASGLGDVLSKFSNQPQHF
TRBJ2-3 | NA | TRBV29-1 | few | TGCAGCGTTGACGTCGGGACCTCCTTTAGGTATTTT | CSVDVGTSFRYF